One and the same sample provided the 20 T cell receptor beta chains below, sequenced in a study of T cells after posttransplantation cyclophosphamide. Repertoires were generated with immunoSEQ multiplex PCR, while TCRdb's copy carries only in-frame clones and drops some. The sample lists 8,500 to 9,500 clones, roughly 98% occurring once. The sample taken for sequencing was naive CD8+ T cells sorted from PBMCs. Every receptor here comes from a man aged 50-60 years in good health, CMV-negative, and a related stem cell transplant donor.

The rearrangement uses TRBV9 and TRBJ2-7; 7 bases agree with TRBD2. Germline CDR1 SGDLS, CDR2 YYNGEE. V lost 3 bases and J lost 5; bases outside the gene matches: 5. The CDR3 consists of 13 residues. CDR3 protein: CASSGTSIHEQYF. The CDR3 DNA reads TGTGCCAGCAGCGGGACTAGTATCCACGAGCAGTACTTC.

This clone was counted once. The rearrangement joins TRBV6-5 to TRBJ1-1, with 12 bases identical to TRBD1. Germline assignment: CDR1 MNHEY and CDR2 SVGAGI. This CDR3 spans 14 amino acids. V gave up 6 bases and J gave up 5 bases; unmatched junction bases: 4. As DNA, the CDR3 is TGTGCCAGCAGGGGACAGGGGGCAACGACTGAAGCTTTCTTT. This encodes CASRGQGATTEAFF.

The V call is TRBV27, the J call TRBJ1-4, with D hard to call. Trimming shortened V by 8 bases and J by 8 bases, and 24 bases separated the two germline ends. This CDR3 is 16 amino acids long. Germline lookup yields CDR1 MNHEY and CDR2 SMNVEV (reference sequence). The DNA of the CDR3 is TGTGCCAGCGGCCTTCTGGGTGGGTCCGCGAGGGAAAAACTGTTTTTT. This gives the protein CASGLLGGSAREKLFF.

The CDR3, as DNA: TGTGCCAGCAGCGTGGGTGGGGACAGGCCGTACGAGCAGTACTTC. This encodes CASSVGGDRPYEQYF. The chain couples TRBV9 to TRBJ2-7, with 8 bases aligning to TRBD1. Trimming took 2 bases from V and 4 from J; bases not matched to a gene: 8. This CDR3 region has 15 residues. Germline V gives CDR1 SGDLS, CDR2 YYNGEE.

The CDR3 DNA follows: TGTGCCAGCAGCCCGACTAGCGGGGTCTACAATGAGCAGTTCTTC. Its translation is CASSPTSGVYNEQFF. The chain employs TRBV27 and TRBJ2-1; 11 nucleotides match TRBD2. The CDR3 extends over 15 amino acids. V lost 6 bases to trimming and J lost 3 bases; unmatched junction nucleotides: 4. Looked up from germline, CDR1 is MNHEY and CDR2 is SMNVEV (reference sequence).

The chain is built from TRBV9 and TRBJ2-7; 11 nucleotides agree with TRBD2. The germline CDR1 and CDR2 sequences are SGDLS and YYNGEE. This CDR3 is 18 amino acids long. The ends lost 4 bases at V and 3 bases at J; junction bases unmatched: 15. This chain's CDR3 is CASSPQKGVTSGSYEQYF. The CDR3 region has the DNA TGTGCCAGCAGCCCCCAAAAGGGGGTTACTAGCGGGAGCTACGAGCAGTACTTC.

CDR3 coding DNA: TGTGCCAGCAGCCCCTGGACAGGGCAGGTACGGGACCCTGAAGCTTTCTTT. It specifies CASSPWTGQVRDPEAFF. The chain links TRBV7-9 to TRBJ1-1, with 8 bases fitting TRBD1. There are 17 residues in the CDR3. The V gene's germline CDR1 is SEHNR and CDR2 FQNEAQ (reference sequence). After removal of 5 bases from V and 6 bases from J, the junction contained 17 bases not matched to a gene.

Here the CDR3 DNA reads TGTGCCAGCAGCTTAGAACAGGGGGCGACCTACGGCTACACCTTC. It encodes CASSLEQGATYGYTF. V is TRBV7-8 and J is TRBJ1-2; TRBD1 matches 9 bases. The J segment lost 8 bases and the V segment lost 1 base, leaving 8 bases of the junction unmatched. CDR3 size: 15 residues. The germline V gene encodes CDR1 SGHVS and CDR2 FQNEAQ.

The chain recombines TRBV23-1 with TRBJ2-4; 7 bases fit TRBD2. TRBV23-1 is placed among ORFs of uncertain function. This CDR3 has 15 residues. V shed 3 bases and J 0 bases; nucleotides not matched to a gene: 2. The CDR3 nucleotides are TGCGCCAGCAGTCAGGTAGCGGGAGCCAAAAACATTCAGTACTTC. The encoded protein is CASSQVAGAKNIQYF.

This rearrangement joins TRBV11-2 to TRBJ2-1, with D perhaps TRBD1 (6 bases). This CDR3 region has 16 residues. CDR1 is SGHAT and CDR2 is FQNNGV in the germline V gene. Trimming left V 1 base short and J 3 bases short, with 13 bases between. This CDR3 is CASSLGGQGIYNEQFF. For the CDR3, the DNA is TGTGCCAGCAGCTTAGGAGGGCAGGGGATCTACAATGAGCAGTTCTTC. Drawing the rest from reference TRBV11-2 and TRBJ2-1, the complete variable domain is EAGVAQSPRYKIIEKRQSVAFWCNPISGHATLYWYQQILGQGPKLLIQFQNNGVVDDSQLPKDRFSAERLKGVDSTLKIQPAKLEDSAVYLCASSLGGQGIYNEQFFGPGTRLTVL.

This chain links TRBV11-3 with TRBJ2-1, with a possible D match to TRBD1 (6 bases). The CDR3 has 14 amino acids. Germline V gene data show CDR1 as SGHNT and CDR2 as YENEEA. V lost 2 bases to trimming and J lost 7 bases, with 12 bases between them. The CDR3: CASSLRSRGNEQFF. CDR3 nucleotides: TGTGCCAGCAGCTTACGGTCGAGGGGGAATGAGCAGTTCTTC.

CDR3 in amino acids: CASSLGDWNYEQYF. The CDR3 nucleotides read TGTGCCAGCAGCTTAGGGGACTGGAACTACGAGCAGTACTTC. The chain employs TRBV7-3 and TRBJ2-7, with D possibly matching TRBD2 (6 bases). Germline CDR1 SGHTA, CDR2 FQGTGA. The CDR3 spans 14 residues. V was clipped by 2 bases and J by 3 bases, with 11 bases between them.

The rearrangement joins TRBV4-1 to TRBJ1-5; D is uncertain. Germline V lookup: CDR1 MGHRA, CDR2 YSYEKL. The CDR3 loop spans 20 amino acids. The ends were cut back, 3 bases at V and 4 bases at J, with 28 bases in the middle. The CDR3, as DNA: TGCGCCAGCAGCCAGACTCCTCAGGACGGGGATCAAGGATCGAATCAGCCCCAGCATTTT. This sequence encodes CASSQTPQDGDQGSNQPQHF.

The chain combines TRBV7-9 with TRBJ1-1; 12 nucleotides align to TRBD1. Germline V gene data show CDR1 as SEHNR and CDR2 as FQNEAQ (reference sequence). This CDR3 contains 17 residues. V gave up 3 bases and J gave up 2 bases; unmatched junction bases: 7. The CDR3 here is CASSFGTGGSGNTEAFF. CDR3 coding DNA: TGTGCCAGCAGCTTCGGGACAGGGGGCTCAGGAAACACTGAAGCTTTCTTT. The whole variable domain, filled in from reference TRBV7-9 and TRBJ1-1, reads DTGVSQNPRHKITKRGQNVTFRCDPISEHNRLYWYRQTLGQGPEFLTYFQNEAQLEKSRLLSDRFSAERPKGSFSTLEIQRTEQGDSAMYLCASSFGTGGSGNTEAFFGQGTRLTVV.

V and J are TRBV9 and TRBJ2-7, with TRBD2 matching over 8 bases. Germline values: CDR1 SGDLS, CDR2 YYNGEE. Germline trimming cut 2 bases from V and 3 bases from J; bases unmatched to any gene: 10. CDR3 length: 16 residues. The CDR3 sequence: CASSVSGGGLIYEQYF. The CDR3 nucleotides are TGTGCCAGCAGCGTCAGCGGGGGAGGCCTGATCTACGAGCAGTACTTC.

The genes are TRBV10-1 and TRBJ2-1, with TRBD2 identical over 10 bases. V gave up 6 bases and J gave up 7 bases; unmatched junction bases: 15. Germline loops: CDR1 WNHNN, CDR2 SYGVQD (reference sequence). The CDR3 loop spans 17 amino acids. This chain's CDR3 is CASSGKKAGGTSNEQFF. The CDR3, as DNA: TGCGCCAGCAGCGGAAAGAAAGCGGGAGGGACTAGTAATGAGCAGTTCTTC.

J is TRBJ1-1 and V is TRBV6-5; D uncertain. Trimming took 10 bases from V and 0 from J, leaving 12 bases between them. Germline V lookup: CDR1 MNHEY, CDR2 SVGAGI. This CDR3 is 13 amino acids long. The CDR3 DNA is TGTGCCACCCGGAGCGAGATGAACACTGAAGCTTTCTTT. This codes for CATRSEMNTEAFF.

This sequence joins TRBV5-5 and TRBJ2-2; unclear D gene. Trimming shortened V by 4 bases and J by 5 bases, and 9 bases separated the two germline ends. CDR3 length: 13 amino acids. CDR1 and CDR2 (germline): SGHKS, YYEKEE (reference sequence). The CDR3 region has the DNA TGTGCCAGCAGCCCGCGTCGGACCGGGGAGCTGTTTTTT. It specifies CASSPRRTGELFF.

The genes are TRBV15 and TRBJ1-5; D unresolved. This CDR3 spans 18 amino acids. Germline V gene lookup returns CDR1 LNHNV and CDR2 YYDKDF (reference sequence). Trimming removed 5 bases from V and 1 base from J, with 21 bases in between. The CDR3, as DNA: TGTGCCACCAGCGAGGGTGGTGAAAGGGAGTGGAGCAATCAGCCCCAGCATTTT. Translating it yields CATSEGGEREWSNQPQHF.

The rearrangement joins TRBV27 to TRBJ1-5; possibly TRBD1 for D (6 bases). The CDR3 runs 15 residues. Germline V lookup: CDR1 MNHEY, CDR2 SMNVEV (reference sequence). V was trimmed by 3 bases and J by 3 bases, leaving 12 bases between them. The CDR3 here is CASSLAGGLNQPQHF. CDR3 in DNA: TGTGCCAGCAGTTTGGCGGGGGGCCTCAATCAGCCCCAGCATTTT.